A selection of T cell receptor beta chains follows, all from one sample in a study of graft-versus-host responses after intestinal transplantation. This table comes from immunoSEQ multiplex PCR, and its TCRdb copy is limited to in-frame clones, with some not included. The data show tens of thousands of clones, roughly 88% seen once. Their antigen targets remain unknown. Specimen: unstimulated CD4+ T cells sorted from spleen or lymph node cells, collected before intestinal transplant. Every receptor here comes from a human donor who received an intestinal transplant. Both conserved end residues are part of each CDR3. D genes are given only for firm matches. The listing skips clone size in some rows; elsewhere it reads once, few, many or a size class.

TRBJ2-7	TRBV18	NA	14	TRBD1	CASSPRGPTYEQYF	TGTGCCAGCTCCCCCAGGGGGCCCACCTACGAGCAGTACTTC
TRBJ2-3	TRBV19	NA	13	NA	CASSMGGPDTQYF	TGTGCCAGTAGTATGGGAGGTCCAGATACGCAGTATTTT
TRBJ1-5	TRBV6-1	few	14	NA	CASSEPQGYQPQHF	TGTGCCAGCAGTGAGCCACAGGGATATCAGCCCCAGCATTTT
TRBJ2-2	TRBV21-1	NA	19	NA	CASSKADARLAVCTGELFF	TGTGCCAGCAGCAAAGCCGACGCGAGACTAGCTGTATGCACCGGGGAGCTGTTTTTT
TRBJ1-5	TRBV19	NA	15	TRBD1	CASSMGTGVRQPQHF	TGTGCCAGTAGTATGGGGACAGGGGTGAGGCAGCCCCAGCATTTT
TRBJ2-1	TRBV7-7	NA	13	TRBD1	CASSQDRLNEQFF	TGTGCTAGCAGCCAGGACAGGCTCAATGAGCAGTTCTTC
TRBJ2-5	TRBV10-1	NA	15	TRBD1	CASSEAGTGKETQYF	TGCGCCAGCAGTGAGGCCGGGACAGGGAAAGAGACCCAGTACTTC
TRBJ1-2	TRBV7-9	few	14	NA	CASSLSLSNYGYTF	TGTGCCAGCAGCCTTAGCCTCTCTAACTATGGCTACACCTTC
TRBJ2-7	TRBV6-5	NA	14	TRBD2	CASRGLAGGYEQYF	TGTGCCAGCAGGGGGCTAGCGGGGGGATACGAGCAGTACTTC
TRBJ2-5	TRBV4-1	NA	15	TRBD2	CASSQESGGRETQYF	TGCGCCAGCAGCCAAGAGTCGGGGGGTCGGGAGACCCAGTACTTC
TRBJ1-4	TRBV5-1	NA	14	NA	CASHPGGANEKLFF	TGCGCCAGCCATCCGGGGGGGGCTAATGAAAAACTGTTTTTT
TRBJ2-1	TRBV5-6	NA	16	NA	CASSLRGYKSYNEQFF	TGTGCCAGCAGCTTGAGGGGTTATAAATCCTACAATGAGCAGTTCTTC
TRBJ1-3	TRBV6-5	once	13	NA	CASRGDSGNTIYF	TGTGCCAGCAGGGGAGACTCTGGAAACACCATATATTTT
TRBJ2-1	TRBV19	NA	13	NA	CASSLDGGYEQFF	TGTGCCAGTAGTTTGGACGGAGGCTATGAGCAGTTCTTC
TRBJ2-1	TRBV7-2	NA	14	TRBD2	CASSYGLGYNEQFF	TGTGCCAGCAGCTACGGACTAGGTTACAATGAGCAGTTCTTC
TRBJ1-5	TRBV5-6	few	15	TRBD1	CASSLLSGGSQPQHF	TGTGCCAGCAGCTTGTTGTCAGGGGGCAGTCAGCCCCAGCATTTT
TRBJ2-1	TRBV29-1	NA	19	TRBD2	CSVEDVERGFLLVENEQFF	TGCAGCGTTGAAGATGTGGAGCGGGGGTTTTTATTGGTGGAGAATGAGCAGTTCTTC
TRBJ1-1	TRBV6-4	NA	15	NA	CASSDSAGLGTEAFF	TGTGCCAGCAGTGACTCGGCGGGGTTGGGAACTGAAGCTTTCTTT
TRBJ1-2	TRBV18	NA	15	NA	CASSPVGGESYGYTF	TGTGCCAGCTCACCGGTTGGGGGCGAGAGTTATGGCTACACCTTC
TRBJ2-7	TRBV11-2	NA	13	NA	CATTAGGSYEQYF	TGTGCCACCACGGCCGGGGGCTCCTACGAGCAGTACTTC
TRBJ1-3	TRBV5-6	NA	14	TRBD1	CASSWDRVGNTIYF	TGTGCCAGCAGCTGGGACAGGGTTGGAAACACCATATATTTT
TRBJ1-6	TRBV7-8	once	15	NA	CASSLGGRDNSPLHF	TGTGCCAGCAGCTTAGGGGGCAGGGATAATTCACCCCTCCACTTT
TRBJ1-2	TRBV6-1	NA	13	NA	CASSRPRGYGYTF	TGTGCCAGCAGCCGACCCCGGGGCTATGGCTACACCTTC
TRBJ1-5	TRBV7-8	NA	20	NA	CASSPVVYRRDLPSEGPQHF	TGTGCCAGCAGTCCTGTCGTGTATCGCCGGGACTTACCCTCCGAAGGGCCCCAGCATTTT